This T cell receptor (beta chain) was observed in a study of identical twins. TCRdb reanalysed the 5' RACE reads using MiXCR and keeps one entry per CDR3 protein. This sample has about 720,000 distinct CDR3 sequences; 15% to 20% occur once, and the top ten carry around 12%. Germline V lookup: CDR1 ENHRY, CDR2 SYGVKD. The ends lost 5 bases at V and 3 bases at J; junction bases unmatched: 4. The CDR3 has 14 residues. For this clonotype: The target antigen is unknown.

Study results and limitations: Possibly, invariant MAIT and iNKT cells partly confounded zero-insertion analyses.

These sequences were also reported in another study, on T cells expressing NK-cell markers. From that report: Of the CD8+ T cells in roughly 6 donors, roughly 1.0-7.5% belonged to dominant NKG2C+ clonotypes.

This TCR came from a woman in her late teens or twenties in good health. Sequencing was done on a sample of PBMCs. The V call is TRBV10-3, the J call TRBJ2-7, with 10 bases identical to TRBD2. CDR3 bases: TGTGCCATCAGTTCTTCTAGCGGGAGCTACGAGCAGTACTTC. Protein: CAISSSSGSYEQYF.